This is a list of T cell receptor beta chains from one sample in a study of PD-L1 blockade in urothelial cancer. Sequenced by immunoSEQ multiplex PCR; TCRdb stores in-frame clones only, minus some. The data show tens of thousands of clones, about 90% seen once. The material was PBMCs, obtained around atezolizumab (anti-PD-L1) treatment. All receptors come from a man aged 60 to 75 with urothelial cancer. Both conserved end residues are part of each CDR3. The D gene is left open where the match is weak. Rows may omit the clone size; those that give it use once, few, many or a size class.

CDR3nt	CDR3aa	abundance	v_gene	j_gene	d_gene
TGTGCCAGCAGTGCCCAGGGGGGCAATTCACCCCTCCACTTT	CASSAQGGNSPLHF	few	TRBV27	TRBJ1-6	TRBD1
TGTGCCACCAGCACCGGACTAGCGGGTACTAGCACAGATACGCAGTATTTT	CATSTGLAGTSTDTQYF	.	TRBV15	TRBJ2-3	TRBD2
TGTGCCAGCTCACCAGTCCGGGACTCTATACGCGAGCAGTACTTC	CASSPVRDSIREQYF	.	TRBV18	TRBJ2-7	.
TGTGCCAGCAGTGTCGGGAGCCTGAACACTGAAGCTTTCTTT	CASSVGSLNTEAFF	.	TRBV2	TRBJ1-1	.
TGCGCCAGCAGCCAATCCCCAAGGGAGGGCTACACCTTC	CASSQSPREGYTF	.	TRBV4-1	TRBJ1-2	.
TGTGCCAGCTCACCTGGACTAACTCCTCAAGAGACCCAGTACTTC	CASSPGLTPQETQYF	.	TRBV18	TRBJ2-5	.
TGTGCCAGCAGTCCACAGGGAGCCAAAAACATTCAGTACTTC	CASSPQGAKNIQYF	once	TRBV28	TRBJ2-4	.
TGTGCCAGCTCACCACCGGGACTGTTAAACATTCAGTACTTC	CASSPPGLLNIQYF	few	TRBV18	TRBJ2-4	.
TGTGCCAGCAGCTCGGTGAGCGGGGGAACCTACGAGCAGTACTTC	CASSSVSGGTYEQYF	.	TRBV13	TRBJ2-7	TRBD2
TGTGCCAGCAGCGCAGGACTAGCGGGCGGAGATACGCAGTATTTT	CASSAGLAGGDTQYF	.	TRBV5-6	TRBJ2-3	TRBD2
TGTGCCAGTAGTATGGGGCAGGGGGTACCCACAGATACGCAGTATTTT	CASSMGQGVPTDTQYF	few	TRBV19	TRBJ2-3	TRBD1
TGTGCCAGCAGAACTCTCTCTGGAAACACCATATATTTT	CASRTLSGNTIYF	.	TRBV11-3	TRBJ1-3	.
TGTGCCAGTAGTATTTTGAACAGGGAGGGTGAAAAACTGTTTTTT	CASSILNREGEKLFF	.	TRBV19	TRBJ1-4	.
TGTGCCAGTAGCATCACTAGCAGTGCAGAGACCCAGTACTTC	CASSITSSAETQYF	.	TRBV19	TRBJ2-5	.
TGTGCCTGGCGCCCGAGGGCAGCTAATGAAAAACTGTTTTTT	CAWRPRAANEKLFF	.	TRBV30	TRBJ1-4	.
TGCGCCAGCAGCTTGTCCGGGACACCAGTCTACGAGCAGTACTTC	CASSLSGTPVYEQYF	once	TRBV5-1	TRBJ2-7	.
TGTGCCAGCAGTGAGGGACTACCCTATCAGCCCCAGCATTTT	CASSEGLPYQPQHF	.	TRBV2	TRBJ1-5	.
TGTGCCAGCAGTTACCTCTCGGGTCAGCCCCAGCATTTT	CASSYLSGQPQHF	.	TRBV6-5	TRBJ1-5	.
TGTGCCAGTAATTTGGGGAGACAAAATCAGCCCCAGCATTTT	CASNLGRQNQPQHF	.	TRBV19	TRBJ1-5	.
TGCGCCAGCTATCAGAGGACTAGCGGGAGTGCCTACGAGCAGTACTTC	CASYQRTSGSAYEQYF	.	TRBV5-1	TRBJ2-7	TRBD2
TGTGCCAGCAGCCTGAGCGGGAACCAAAACATTCAGTACTTC	CASSLSGNQNIQYF	.	TRBV28	TRBJ2-4	TRBD2
TGTGCCAGCAGCTTGGGGGGGTTATGGACCGGGGAGCTGTTTTTT	CASSLGGLWTGELFF	.	TRBV7-9	TRBJ2-2	TRBD2
TGTGCCAGCAGTTTAAATTCGGGGGTAATTGGTAATCAGCCCCAGCATTTT	CASSLNSGVIGNQPQHF	.	TRBV27	TRBJ1-5	.
TGTGCCACCAGCCAGGGACAGCTAGCCTACGAGCAGTACTTC	CATSQGQLAYEQYF	.	TRBV15	TRBJ2-7	TRBD1
TGTGCCAGCAGCCTGGGACTAGCGGGAGAGACCCAGTACTTC	CASSLGLAGETQYF	.	TRBV7-6	TRBJ2-5	TRBD2
TGTGCCAGCAGTTTCCCTGAGGGAATGACAGGAAGCTCCTACGAGCAGTACTTC	CASSFPEGMTGSSYEQYF	.	TRBV28	TRBJ2-7	.
TGTGCCAGCAGTGCCACGAGCGGGAGCTATCCAGATACGCAGTATTTT	CASSATSGSYPDTQYF	once	TRBV28	TRBJ2-3	TRBD2
TGTGCCAGCAGCTTGCCTAGCGGGAGATTCAACGAGCAGTACTTC	CASSLPSGRFNEQYF	.	TRBV5-4	TRBJ2-7	TRBD2
TGTGCCAGCAGCCTCAGGGCCTACGAGCAGTACTTC	CASSLRAYEQYF	.	TRBV11-2	TRBJ2-7	.
TGTGCCAGTAGTAGCCGGGACAGGGGTAACTATGGCTACACCTTC	CASSSRDRGNYGYTF	.	TRBV19	TRBJ1-2	TRBD1
TGTGCCAGCTCTACCTCCGGGGGGGTTGATACGCAGTATTTT	CASSTSGGVDTQYF	.	TRBV18	TRBJ2-3	TRBD2
TGTGCCAGCTCACCAAGGACAGGGGTGAGCAATGAGCAGTTCTTC	CASSPRTGVSNEQFF	.	TRBV18	TRBJ2-1	TRBD1
TGTTCAAAGCGAGCTCCCGGGAAAGAGACCCAGTACTTC	CSKRAPGKETQYF	.	TRBV5-8	TRBJ2-5	.
TGTGCTAGTGGTCCGGGACAGGGACTCTACGAGCAGTACTTC	CASGPGQGLYEQYF	.	TRBV12-5	TRBJ2-7	TRBD1
TGTGCCAGCAGTTTTCAGTCTAGGCACAATCAGCCCCAGCATTTT	CASSFQSRHNQPQHF	.	TRBV28	TRBJ1-5	.
TGTGCCAGCAGAGGACAGTGGGAGACTGAAGCTTTCTTT	CASRGQWETEAFF	.	TRBV11-3	TRBJ1-1	.
TGTGCCAGCAGCCCGACTAGCGGAAAAGAGACCCAGTACTTC	CASSPTSGKETQYF	.	TRBV7-6	TRBJ2-5	TRBD2
TGTGCCAGCAGCTTAGATGGGCCCGAAGATACGCAGTATTTT	CASSLDGPEDTQYF	.	TRBV7-2	TRBJ2-3	.
TGTGCCAGCACCCGTGGGAGAAACACCGGGGAGCTGTTTTTT	CASTRGRNTGELFF	.	TRBV27	TRBJ2-2	.
TGTGCCAGCAGCATAGGACAGACCGTATACAATGAGCAGTTCTTC	CASSIGQTVYNEQFF	.	TRBV11-2	TRBJ2-1	.
TGTGCCAGCAGCTTAGTTATAAGGGGGGGAGTATTATACGAGCAGTACTTC	CASSLVIRGGVLYEQYF	.	TRBV11-2	TRBJ2-7	.
TGTGCCAGCAGCTCCCAGGGGTTAGCCGGGGAGCTGTTTTTT	CASSSQGLAGELFF	.	TRBV7-2	TRBJ2-2	.
TGCGCCAGCAGCTTTCAGGAAGGAAATGAAAAACTGTTTTTT	CASSFQEGNEKLFF	few	TRBV5-1	TRBJ1-4	.
TGTGCCAGCAGTCGACAGGGAGGAAGGCAGCCCCAGCATTTT	CASSRQGGRQPQHF	.	TRBV28	TRBJ1-5	TRBD1
TGTGCCAGCTCACCCCGAACACCAGGGGGCGATCTTGGTATTTCCGAGCAGTACTTC	CASSPRTPGGDLGISEQYF	.	TRBV18	TRBJ2-7	TRBD1